Listed below are T cell receptor beta chains from one sample, sequenced in a study of blood T cell repertoires in COVID-19. Sequencing used immunoSEQ multiplex PCR; TCRdb keeps in-frame clones, though not all of them. The sample holds approximately 150,000 clones, more than 75% seen once. Sequenced material: peripheral blood. These receptors came from a man aged 60 to 75 with acute or convalescent COVID-19. CDR3s include the opening cysteine and the closing phenylalanine or tryptophan. The D gene is left open where the match is weak. Some rows mark clone size as missing; the rest say once, few, many or name a class of expanded clone.

D: NA; V: TRBV5-1; J: TRBJ1-1; size: NA; DNA: TGCGCCAGCAGCCCGAACCTCCGGGGACAAGGTATCGGCACTGAAGCTTTCTTT; CDR3: CASSPNLRGQGIGTEAFF
D: TRBD2; V: TRBV28; J: TRBJ2-3; size: NA; DNA: TGTGCCAGCAGTCCCGGACTAGCGGGAGCCCTAGATACGCAGTATTTT; CDR3: CASSPGLAGALDTQYF
D: TRBD1; V: TRBV5-1; J: TRBJ2-5; size: once; DNA: TGCGCCAGCAGCTTGGGGACAGGGGGCTTATCGGAGACCCAGTACTTC; CDR3: CASSLGTGGLSETQYF
D: TRBD2; V: TRBV19; J: TRBJ2-7; size: NA; DNA: TGTGCCAGTAGTATAGGGACTAGCGGGAGGTACGAGCAGTACTTC; CDR3: CASSIGTSGRYEQYF
D: NA; V: TRBV3-1/TRBV3-2; J: TRBJ2-5; size: NA; DNA: TGTGCCAGCAGCCAAGATTGGGGCCAGCAAGAGACCCAGTACTTC; CDR3: CASSQDWGQQETQYF
D: TRBD2; V: TRBV7-6; J: TRBJ2-7; size: NA; DNA: TGTGCCAGCAGCTTACAGGGTAGCGGGAGTCTCTACGAGCAGTACTTC; CDR3: CASSLQGSGSLYEQYF
D: NA; V: TRBV2; J: TRBJ2-2; size: NA; DNA: TGTGCCAGCAGTGCGGCCGGGGACGGGGAGCTGTTTTTT; CDR3: CASSAAGDGELFF
D: TRBD2; V: TRBV27; J: TRBJ2-7; size: NA; DNA: TGTGCCAGCAGTTTGTTAGCGGGAGCCTTCTCCTACGAGCAGTACTTC; CDR3: CASSLLAGAFSYEQYF
D: TRBD2; V: TRBV3-1/TRBV3-2; J: TRBJ2-1; size: NA; DNA: TGTGCCAGCAGCCGAAGGCTAGCGGGAGGTGTGTACAATGAGCAGTTCTTC; CDR3: CASSRRLAGGVYNEQFF
D: NA; V: TRBV3-1/TRBV3-2; J: TRBJ1-3; size: NA; DNA: TGTGCCAGCAGCCAAGCCTACTCTGGAAACACCATATATTTT; CDR3: CASSQAYSGNTIYF
D: TRBD2; V: TRBV7-8; J: TRBJ2-7; size: NA; DNA: TGTGCCAGCAGCTCTTATAGTGCGGGAGCGTCCTACGAGCAGTACTTC; CDR3: CASSSYSAGASYEQYF
D: TRBD1; V: TRBV5-3; J: TRBJ1-2; size: NA; DNA: TGTGCCAGAAGCTTGTTTGGGACAGTACACTATGGCTACACCTTC; CDR3: CARSLFGTVHYGYTF
D: TRBD2; V: TRBV28; J: TRBJ2-7; size: NA; DNA: TGTGCCAGCCGAGCGGGAGGGCCCTACGAGCAGTACTTC; CDR3: CASRAGGPYEQYF
D: NA; V: TRBV11-2; J: TRBJ2-5; size: NA; DNA: TGTGCCAGCAGCTTAGGATGGAGCGGGGAGACCCAGTACTTC; CDR3: CASSLGWSGETQYF
D: NA; V: TRBV9; J: TRBJ2-3; size: NA; DNA: TGTGCCAGCAGCGTAGGGGTTAGCGGTTACACAGATACGCAGTATTTT; CDR3: CASSVGVSGYTDTQYF
D: TRBD1; V: TRBV5-1; J: TRBJ2-5; size: few; DNA: TGCGCCAGCAGCTTGTGGGGACAGGGGGCGGGAGAGACCCAGTACTTC; CDR3: CASSLWGQGAGETQYF
D: TRBD1; V: TRBV5-1; J: TRBJ2-7; size: NA; DNA: TGCGCCAGCAGCTTGGGGGACAGGGGGTTCGACGAGCAGTACTTC; CDR3: CASSLGDRGFDEQYF
D: TRBD2; V: TRBV10-3; J: TRBJ2-4; size: NA; DNA: TGTGCCATCAGTGCTAGCGGGAGAACCAAAAACATTCAGTACTTC; CDR3: CAISASGRTKNIQYF
D: TRBD2; V: TRBV27; J: TRBJ2-1; size: NA; DNA: TGTGCCAGCATTCCCTGGACCAGGCGGGAGCAAGGCAATGAGCAGTTCTTC; CDR3: CASIPWTRREQGNEQFF
D: NA; V: TRBV6-6; J: TRBJ2-7; size: few; DNA: TGTGCCAGTGGTAACTGGGCCTCATACGAGCAGTACTTC; CDR3: CASGNWASYEQYF
D: NA; V: TRBV14; J: TRBJ1-1; size: few; DNA: TGTGCCAGCAGCGCCTACGTGGGGGCGAACACTGAAGCTTTCTTT; CDR3: CASSAYVGANTEAFF
D: NA; V: TRBV6-5; J: TRBJ2-7; size: many; DNA: TGTGCCAGCAGAACAGGGACGGACGAGCAGTACTTC; CDR3: CASRTGTDEQYF